This T cell receptor (beta chain) was captured by sequencing in a study of T cell changes during pregnancy in multiple sclerosis (dated by TCRdb to the late 2010s). In terms of the full investigation: The study examined how the T cell repertoire changed over the course of pregnancy in women with multiple sclerosis.

Receptor amplification or capture employed the immunoSEQ multiplex PCR assay. This immuneACCESS table, as held by TCRdb, lists in-frame sequences with V and J called but not all clones. Of the missing ones, under half trace to an unresolved V gene in checked studies; the others have no known cause. This sample gives 35,000 to 45,000 clones in total; roughly 91% of them show up just once. The ten largest clones take up 0.45% to 0.55% of the sample. Reading the germline V gene gives CDR1 SGHRS and CDR2 YFSETQ. The CDR3, cysteine through phenylalanine, is 16 amino acids long. Only the CDR3 DNA stays, 48 bases, in frame from base 1. V is trimmed back by 4 bases and J by 5 bases, and the junction contains 12 bases that no gene match accounts for. To note about this clone: It has no known antigen specificity. Base quality data are lacking; no much larger clone is found one base away.

The source is a female donor in good health, enrolled as a control in a pregnancy study. Here the chain combines TRBV5-1 and TRBJ2-7, and TRBD1 aligns with 10 junction nucleotides. This specimen consisted of CD4+ T cells from peripheral blood mononuclear cells, obtained in the second trimester of pregnancy. The CDR3 corresponds to CASSSPPRDRGDEQYF. The sequenced DNA is TGCGCCAGCAGCAGCCCACCCCGGGACAGGGGAGACGAGCAGTACTTC.